The T cell receptor (beta chain) described here comes from a study of blood T cells in healthy people across ages. Study-level findings and limits: Naive T cell percentage strongly correlated with TCR beta diversity. Higher diversity and more naive CD4+ cells were features of long-lived donors, compared to aged donors.

With regard to this clonotype: No antigen is known for it.

This CDR3 has 13 residues. In germline, CDR1 is MNHEY, CDR2 SVGEGT. The germline V and J ends were trimmed by 8 bases and 0 bases, with 11 bases remaining between them. A second about 7 to 11 cycle PCR used barcoded and J-beta primers. TCRdb called the 5' RACE reads again in MiXCR, with one record for every CDR3 protein. The table records about 970,000 distinct CDR3 sequences, roughly 51% of them present only once. The sample consisted of blood. The sequence came from a woman aged 55 to 70 in good health. This sequence joins TRBV6-2 or TRBV6-3 and TRBJ2-7, with no clear D. CDR3 DNA: TGTGCCAGCGGAGAGGACCCCTCCTACGAGCAGTACTTC. Translating gives CASGEDPSYEQYF.